In its sample, the clone carrying this T cell receptor (beta chain) was seen a few times. This entry comes from a study of T cell changes during pregnancy in multiple sclerosis. Using immunoSEQ multiplex PCR, the repertoire was profiled, and TCRdb retains in-frame clones only, with some absent. The data contain around 71,000 clones, about 92% of them seen just once; the ten biggest clones take up approximately 1.1%. Losses at the gene ends were 8 bases for V and 4 bases for J; bases not matched to a gene: 8. CDR1 is MDHEN, CDR2 SYDVKM, per germline. This CDR3 is 14 amino acids long. This sample comprised peripheral blood, obtained in the third trimester of pregnancy. This TCR was recovered from a female donor with multiple sclerosis, enrolled in a pregnancy study. V usage is TRBV28 and J usage is TRBJ1-5; the match to TRBD1 covers 7 bases. CDR3 protein: CASHTGDPNQPQHF. Here the CDR3 DNA reads TGTGCCAGCCATACAGGGGACCCTAATCAGCCCCAGCATTTT. Together with reference TRBV28 and TRBJ1-5, the CDR3 gives the full variable domain: DVKVTQSSRYLVKRTGEKVFLECVQDMDHENMFWYRQDPGLGLRLIYFSYDVKMKEKGDIPEGYSVSREKKERFSLILESASTNQTSMYLCASHTGDPNQPQHFGDGTRLSIL.